The clone carrying this TCR beta chain turned up a few times. The antigen is undetermined. The record originates from a study of early T cells in non-severe SARS-CoV-2 infection. Study details: The input, bulk RNA from unsorted whole blood, was sequenced, and chains were unpaired. Study-wide points: There was a bias toward anti-spike CD8 responses in VDJdb matching, which missed private and CD4 specificities.

Unique molecular identifiers were affixed to single, distinct cDNA molecules. TCRdb processed the 5' RACE reads anew with MiXCR; each CDR3 protein has one entry. This table has roughly 56,000 distinct CDR3 sequences, approximately 10% appearing once. Trimming pared 3 bases from V and 0 bases from J, leaving 10 bases between. Per germline, CDR1 LNHDA and CDR2 SQIVND (reference sequence). The CDR3 contains 15 residues. The origin of this receptor is an adult who was a healthcare worker with PCR-confirmed SARS-CoV-2 infection or an uninfected control (not recorded which). Sequencing was performed on whole blood. The chain joins TRBV19 to TRBJ2-3; D may match TRBD1 or TRBD2 (5 bases each). CDR3 nucleotides: TGTGCCAGTAGTATGGGACCGGAAAGCACAGATACGCAGTATTTT. Translated: CASSMGPESTDTQYF.